Sequencing of this T cell receptor beta chain was carried out in a study of CD8 T cells in Susac syndrome. Random hexamers were used to reverse transcribe an amount of roughly 0.5 to 1 ug RNA. The amplification used immunoSEQ multiplex PCR on TCR beta CDR3; it spanned 54 Vbeta and 13 Jbeta. One entry per CDR3 protein, called by TCRdb with MiXCR from the immunoSEQ multiplex PCR reads. The table lists 120,000 to 150,000 distinct CDR3 sequences, about 93% of them singletons. The CDR3 runs to 12 residues. Trimming pared 3 bases from V and 4 bases from J, leaving 6 bases between. Per germline, CDR1 SGDLS and CDR2 YYNGEE. TEMRA cells were FACS-enriched and CD8+ and CD4+ T cells negatively isolated.

The TCR sequence derives from a human donor in good health. Sequencing input: CD8+ T cells from PBMCs. The V call is TRBV9, the J call TRBJ2-3; D uncertain. DNA of the CDR3: TGTGCCAGCAGCGGCTGGGCAGATACGCAGTATTTT. Protein: CASSGWADTQYF.